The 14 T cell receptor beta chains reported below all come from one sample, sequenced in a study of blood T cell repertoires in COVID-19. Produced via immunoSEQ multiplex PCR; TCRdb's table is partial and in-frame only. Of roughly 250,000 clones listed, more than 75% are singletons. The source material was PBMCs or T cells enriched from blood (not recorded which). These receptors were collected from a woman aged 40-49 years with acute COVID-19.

CDR3 amino acids: CASRFQGGYGYTF. The DNA of the CDR3 is TGTGCCAGCCGCTTCCAGGGGGGCTATGGCTACACCTTC. The rearrangement joins TRBV27 to TRBJ1-2; 7 bases align to TRBD1. After removal of 8 bases from V and 4 bases from J, the junction contained 7 bases not matched to a gene. Per germline, CDR1 MNHEY and CDR2 SMNVEV (reference sequence). The CDR3 is 13 residues long.

CDR3 residues: CASQNGQGFTGELFF. CDR3 sequence (DNA): TGTGCCAGCCAAAATGGACAGGGGTTCACCGGGGAGCTGTTTTTT. V is TRBV6-5 and J is TRBJ2-2, with TRBD1 matching 9 bases. V was clipped by 8 bases and J by 4 bases; unmatched bases: 8. The CDR3 covers 15 residues. Looked up from germline, CDR1 is MNHEY and CDR2 is SVGAGI.

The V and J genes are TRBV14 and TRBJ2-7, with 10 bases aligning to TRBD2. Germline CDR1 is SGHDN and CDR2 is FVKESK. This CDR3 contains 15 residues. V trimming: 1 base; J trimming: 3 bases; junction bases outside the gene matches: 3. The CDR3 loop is CASSQGTSGDYEQYF. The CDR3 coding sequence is TGTGCCAGCAGCCAAGGGACTAGCGGAGACTACGAGCAGTACTTC.

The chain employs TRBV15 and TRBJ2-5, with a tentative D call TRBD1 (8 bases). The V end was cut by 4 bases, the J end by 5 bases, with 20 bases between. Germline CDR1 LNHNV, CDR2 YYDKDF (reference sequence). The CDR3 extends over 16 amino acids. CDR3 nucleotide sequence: TGTGCCACCAGCACTGGACAGGGAGGGGACAGGGAGACCCAGTACTTC. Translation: CATSTGQGGDRETQYF.

CDR3 protein: CASSPRPGQGETQYF. As DNA, the CDR3 is TGTGCCAGCAGCCCCAGGCCGGGACAGGGGGAGACCCAGTACTTC. This chain joins TRBV11-2 and TRBJ2-5, with TRBD1 matching 10 bases. This CDR3 region has 15 residues. The V gene's germline CDR1 is SGHAT and CDR2 FQNNGV. With V trimmed by 5 bases and J by 5 bases, 8 bases remained unmatched. The whole variable domain, remainder taken from reference TRBV11-2 and TRBJ2-5, is EAGVAQSPRYKIIEKRQSVAFWCNPISGHATLYWYQQILGQGPKLLIQFQNNGVVDDSQLPKDRFSAERLKGVDSTLKIQPAKLEDSAVYLCASSPRPGQGETQYFGPGTRLLVL.

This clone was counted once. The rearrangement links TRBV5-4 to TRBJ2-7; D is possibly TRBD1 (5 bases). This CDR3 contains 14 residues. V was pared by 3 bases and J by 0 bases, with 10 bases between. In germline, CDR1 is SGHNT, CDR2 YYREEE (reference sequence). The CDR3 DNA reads TGTGCCAGCAGCTCCCGGACAAACTCCTACGAGCAGTACTTC. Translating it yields CASSSRTNSYEQYF.

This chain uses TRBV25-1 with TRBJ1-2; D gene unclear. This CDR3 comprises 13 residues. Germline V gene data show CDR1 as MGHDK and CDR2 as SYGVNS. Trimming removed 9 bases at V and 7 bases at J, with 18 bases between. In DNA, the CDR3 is TGTGCCAGTACCGCAGGCTCCGCAAGTGGCTACACCTTC. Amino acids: CASTAGSASGYTF.

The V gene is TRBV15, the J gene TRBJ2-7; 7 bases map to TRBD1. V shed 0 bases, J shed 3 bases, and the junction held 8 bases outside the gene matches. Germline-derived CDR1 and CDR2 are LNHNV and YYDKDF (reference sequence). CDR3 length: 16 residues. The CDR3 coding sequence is TGTGCCACCAGCAGAGATCGATCAGGGGGTAACTACGAGCAGTACTTC. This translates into CATSRDRSGGNYEQYF.

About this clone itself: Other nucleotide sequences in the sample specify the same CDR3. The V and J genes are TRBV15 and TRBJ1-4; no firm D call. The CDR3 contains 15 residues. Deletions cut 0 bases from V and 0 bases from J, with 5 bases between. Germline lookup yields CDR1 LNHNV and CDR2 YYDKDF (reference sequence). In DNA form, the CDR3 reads TGTGCCACCAGCAGAGAGGCAGCAACTAATGAAAAACTGTTTTTT. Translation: CATSREAATNEKLFF.

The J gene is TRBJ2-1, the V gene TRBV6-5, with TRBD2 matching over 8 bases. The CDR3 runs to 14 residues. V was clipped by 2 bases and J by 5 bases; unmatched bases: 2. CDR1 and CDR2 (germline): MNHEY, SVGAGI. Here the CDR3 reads CASSYKLADNEQFF. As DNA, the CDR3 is TGTGCCAGCAGTTACAAACTAGCGGACAATGAGCAGTTCTTC.

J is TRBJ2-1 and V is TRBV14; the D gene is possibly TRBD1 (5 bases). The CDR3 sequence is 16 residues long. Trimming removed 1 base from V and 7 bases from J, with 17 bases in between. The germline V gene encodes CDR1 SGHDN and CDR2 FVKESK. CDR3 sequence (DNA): TGTGCCAGCAGCCAAGTTGGGGCGCGGATGTTAAATGAGCAGTTCTTC. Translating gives CASSQVGARMLNEQFF.

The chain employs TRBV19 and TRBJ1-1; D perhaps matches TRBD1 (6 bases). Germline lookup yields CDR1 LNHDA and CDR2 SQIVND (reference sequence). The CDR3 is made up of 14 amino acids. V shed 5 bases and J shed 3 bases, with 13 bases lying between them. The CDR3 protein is CASSPQGSDTEAFF. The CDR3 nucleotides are TGTGCCAGTAGTCCTCAGGGGTCTGACACTGAAGCTTTCTTT.

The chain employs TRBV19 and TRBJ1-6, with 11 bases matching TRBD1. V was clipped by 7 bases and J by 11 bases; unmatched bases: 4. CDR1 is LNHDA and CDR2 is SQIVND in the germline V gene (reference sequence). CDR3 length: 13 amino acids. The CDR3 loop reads CASTPGQGAPLHF. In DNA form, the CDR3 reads TGTGCCAGTACCCCGGGACAGGGGGCACCCCTCCACTTT.

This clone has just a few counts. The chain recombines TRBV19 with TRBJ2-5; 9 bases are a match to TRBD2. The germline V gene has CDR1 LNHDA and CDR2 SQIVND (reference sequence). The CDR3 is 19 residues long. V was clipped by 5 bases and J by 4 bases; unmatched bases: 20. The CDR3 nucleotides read TGTGCCAGTAGTCCCAAACCCCTAGGTCTAGCGGGGTGGCTAGAGACCCAGTACTTC. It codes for CASSPKPLGLAGWLETQYF.